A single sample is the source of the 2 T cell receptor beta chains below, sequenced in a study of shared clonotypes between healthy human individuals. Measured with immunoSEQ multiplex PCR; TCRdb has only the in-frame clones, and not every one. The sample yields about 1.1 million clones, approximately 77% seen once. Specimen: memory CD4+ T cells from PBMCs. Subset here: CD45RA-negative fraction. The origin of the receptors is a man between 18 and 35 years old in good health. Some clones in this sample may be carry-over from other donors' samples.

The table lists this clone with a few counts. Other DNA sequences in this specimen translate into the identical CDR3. The CDR3 DNA follows: TGTGCCAGCAGCTTACGGGGCGGCTACGAGCAGTACTTC. As protein: CASSLRGGYEQYF. The V call is TRBV7-2, the J call TRBJ2-7; D tentatively fits TRBD1 or TRBD2 (5 bases each). The CDR3 spans 13 residues. The V end lost 2 bases, the J end lost 3 bases, and 8 bases lay between the germline ends. Germline-derived CDR1 and CDR2 are SGHTA and FQGNSA.

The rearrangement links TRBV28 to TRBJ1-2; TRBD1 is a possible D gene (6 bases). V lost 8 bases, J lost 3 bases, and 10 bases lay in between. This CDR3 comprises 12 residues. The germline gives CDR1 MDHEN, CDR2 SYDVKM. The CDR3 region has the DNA TGTGCCAGCGGGGGGCTAGACTATGGCTACACCTTC. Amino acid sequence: CASGGLDYGYTF.